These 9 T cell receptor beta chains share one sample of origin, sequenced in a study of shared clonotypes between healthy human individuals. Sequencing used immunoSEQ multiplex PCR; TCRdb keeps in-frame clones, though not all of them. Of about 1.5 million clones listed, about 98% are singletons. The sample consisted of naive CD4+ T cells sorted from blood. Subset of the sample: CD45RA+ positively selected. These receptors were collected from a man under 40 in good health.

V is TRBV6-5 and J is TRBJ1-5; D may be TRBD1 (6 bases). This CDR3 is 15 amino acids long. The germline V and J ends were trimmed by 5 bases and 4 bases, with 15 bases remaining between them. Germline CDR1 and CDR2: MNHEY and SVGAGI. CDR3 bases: TGTGCCAGCAGTCCCTCTCCGGGGGCGAATCAGCCCCAGCATTTT. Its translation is CASSPSPGANQPQHF.

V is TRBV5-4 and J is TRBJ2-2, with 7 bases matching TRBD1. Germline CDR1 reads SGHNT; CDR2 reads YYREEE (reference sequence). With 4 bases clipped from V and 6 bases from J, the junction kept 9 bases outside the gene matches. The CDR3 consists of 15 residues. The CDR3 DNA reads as TGTGCCAGCAGCAGGCCGCAGGGGGATGCCGGGGAGCTGTTTTTT. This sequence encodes CASSRPQGDAGELFF.

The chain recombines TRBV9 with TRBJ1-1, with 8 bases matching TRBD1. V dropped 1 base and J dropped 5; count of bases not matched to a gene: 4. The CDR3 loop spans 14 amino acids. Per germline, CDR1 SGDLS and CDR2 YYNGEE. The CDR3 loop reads CASSVSTGGTEAFF. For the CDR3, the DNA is TGTGCCAGCAGCGTAAGCACAGGGGGAACTGAAGCTTTCTTT.

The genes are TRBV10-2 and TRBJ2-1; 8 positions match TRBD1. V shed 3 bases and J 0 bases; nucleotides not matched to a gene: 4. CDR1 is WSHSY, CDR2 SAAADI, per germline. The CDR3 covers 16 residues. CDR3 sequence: CASSEITGGSYNEQFF. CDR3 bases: TGCGCCAGCAGTGAAATCACAGGGGGCTCCTACAATGAGCAGTTCTTC.

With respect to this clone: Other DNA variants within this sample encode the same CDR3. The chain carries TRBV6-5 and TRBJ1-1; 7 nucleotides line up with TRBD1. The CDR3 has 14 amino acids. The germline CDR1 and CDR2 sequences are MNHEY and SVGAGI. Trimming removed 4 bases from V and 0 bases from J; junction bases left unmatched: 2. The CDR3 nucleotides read TGTGCCAGCAGTTGGGGACAGATGAACACTGAAGCTTTCTTT. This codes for CASSWGQMNTEAFF.

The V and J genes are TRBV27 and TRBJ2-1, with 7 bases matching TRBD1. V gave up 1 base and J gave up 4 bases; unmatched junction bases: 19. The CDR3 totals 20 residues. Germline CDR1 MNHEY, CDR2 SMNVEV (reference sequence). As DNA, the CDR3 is TGTGCCAGCAGTTTATTCGGGACAGAGTCAACCCTAGCATCATACAATGAGCAGTTCTTC. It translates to CASSLFGTESTLASYNEQFF.

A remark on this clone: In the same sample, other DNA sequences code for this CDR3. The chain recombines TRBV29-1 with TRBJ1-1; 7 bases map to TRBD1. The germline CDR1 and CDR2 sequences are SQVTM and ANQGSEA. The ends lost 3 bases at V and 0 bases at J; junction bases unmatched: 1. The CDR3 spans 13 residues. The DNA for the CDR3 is TGCAGCGTTGAGGGACAGTTGAACACTGAAGCTTTCTTT. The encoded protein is CSVEGQLNTEAFF.

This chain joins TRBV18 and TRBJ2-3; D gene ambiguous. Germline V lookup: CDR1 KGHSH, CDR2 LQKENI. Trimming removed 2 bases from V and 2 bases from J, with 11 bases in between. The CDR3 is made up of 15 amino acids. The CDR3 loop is CASSPIEGSTDTQYF. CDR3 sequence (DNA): TGTGCCAGCTCACCAATTGAAGGGTCCACAGATACGCAGTATTTT.

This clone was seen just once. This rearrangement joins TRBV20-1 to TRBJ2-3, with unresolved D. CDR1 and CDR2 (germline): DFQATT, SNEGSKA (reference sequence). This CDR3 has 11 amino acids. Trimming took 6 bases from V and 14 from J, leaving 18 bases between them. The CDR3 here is CSALLGPRVYF. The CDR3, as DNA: TGCAGTGCCCTTTTGGGTCCAAGGGTGTATTTT.